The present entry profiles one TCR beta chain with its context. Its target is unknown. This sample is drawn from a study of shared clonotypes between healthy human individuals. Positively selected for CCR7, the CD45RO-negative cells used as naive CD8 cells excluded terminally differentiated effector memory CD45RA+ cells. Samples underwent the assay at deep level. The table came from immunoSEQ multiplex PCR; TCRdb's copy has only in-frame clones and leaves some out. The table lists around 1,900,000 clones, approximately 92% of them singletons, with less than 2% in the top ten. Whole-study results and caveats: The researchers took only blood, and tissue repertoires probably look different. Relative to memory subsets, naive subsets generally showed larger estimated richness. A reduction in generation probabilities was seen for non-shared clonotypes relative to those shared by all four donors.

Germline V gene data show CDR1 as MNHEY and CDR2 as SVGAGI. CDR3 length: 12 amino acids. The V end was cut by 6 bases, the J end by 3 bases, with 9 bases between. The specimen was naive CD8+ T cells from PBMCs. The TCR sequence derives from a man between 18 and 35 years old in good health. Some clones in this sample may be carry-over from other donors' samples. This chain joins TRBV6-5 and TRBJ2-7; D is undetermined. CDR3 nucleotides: TGTGCCAGCAGCCCGAACTTCTACGAGCAGTACTTC. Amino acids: CASSPNFYEQYF.